This entry features one T cell receptor (beta chain) sequence. The antigen remains unidentified. Trimming took off 3 bases at V and 11 bases at J, with 15 bases between the two ends. This CDR3 contains 13 residues. CDR1 and CDR2 (germline): SGHNT, YENEEA. A second roughly 6 to 12 cycle PCR used barcoded and J-beta primers. TCRdb passed the 5' RACE reads through MiXCR, listing each CDR3 protein once. The sample has over a million distinct CDR3 sequences; 40% to 50% are singletons. This sample was included in a study of blood T cells in healthy people across ages. Across the whole study: Using template switching, researchers captured about one barcoded beta molecule for each two T cells.

Findings of the study overall: Per million T cells, the diversity of TCR beta decreased roughly linearly as age advanced.

Sequenced: blood. The source of this sequence is a woman aged 55-69 years in good health. This chain links TRBV11-3 with TRBJ2-3; maybe TRBD2 (6 bases). In DNA, the CDR3 is TGTGCCAGCAGCTTGAGTGGAGGGGCCCGGCAGTATTTT. Its translation: CASSLSGGARQYF.